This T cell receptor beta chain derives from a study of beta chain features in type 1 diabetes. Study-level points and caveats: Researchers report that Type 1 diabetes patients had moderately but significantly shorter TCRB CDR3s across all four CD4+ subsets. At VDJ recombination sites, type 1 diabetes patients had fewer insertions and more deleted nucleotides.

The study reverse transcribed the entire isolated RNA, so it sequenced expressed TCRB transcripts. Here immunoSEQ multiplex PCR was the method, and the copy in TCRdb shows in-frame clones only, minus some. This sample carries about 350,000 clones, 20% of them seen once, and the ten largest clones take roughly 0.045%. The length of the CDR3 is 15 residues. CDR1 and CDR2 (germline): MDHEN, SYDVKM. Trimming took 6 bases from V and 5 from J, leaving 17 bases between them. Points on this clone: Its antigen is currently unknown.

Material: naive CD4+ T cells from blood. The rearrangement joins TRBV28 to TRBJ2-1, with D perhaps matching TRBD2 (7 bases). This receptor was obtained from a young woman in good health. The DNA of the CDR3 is TGTGCCAGCAGGCGAGGGGGAGGGCCCCACAATGAGCAGTTCTTC. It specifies CASRRGGGPHNEQFF.